Listed here is a single T cell receptor beta chain. This entry is derived from a study of CD8 T cells in Susac syndrome. V was cut by 6 bases and J by 0 bases, with 12 bases left in between. This CDR3 is built from 14 residues. Germline lookup yields CDR1 DFQATT and CDR2 SNEGSKA (reference sequence). Random hexamers served to reverse transcribe roughly 0.45 to 1 ug RNA. MiXCR, run by TCRdb on the immunoSEQ multiplex PCR reads, gives a single entry per CDR3 protein. The data contain some 150,000 distinct CDR3 sequences, about 95% of them singletons. Negative isolation was used for CD8+ and CD4+ T cells, and FACS enrichment was applied to TEMRA cells.

The TCR originated in a human donor with Susac syndrome. The rearrangement joins TRBV20-1 to TRBJ2-1, with no clear D. Sequences were obtained from CD4+ T cells from PBMCs. CDR3 in DNA: TGCAGTGCAACTACTCCGACCTCCTACAATGAGCAGTTCTTC. Its protein product is CSATTPTSYNEQFF.